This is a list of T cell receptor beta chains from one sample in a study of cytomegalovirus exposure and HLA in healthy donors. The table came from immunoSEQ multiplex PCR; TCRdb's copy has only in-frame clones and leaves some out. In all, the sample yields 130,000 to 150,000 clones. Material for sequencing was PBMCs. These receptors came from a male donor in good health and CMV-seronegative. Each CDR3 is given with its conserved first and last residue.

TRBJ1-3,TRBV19,CASISDRGRNTIYF
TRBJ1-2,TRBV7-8,CASSHPGRGAYGYTF
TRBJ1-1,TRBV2,CASREAEGAFF
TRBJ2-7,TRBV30,CAWRHRGEQYF
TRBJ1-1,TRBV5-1,CASSPAGRLNTEAFF
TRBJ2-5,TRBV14,CASSRTHQETQYF
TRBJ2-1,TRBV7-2,CASSPQGTYNEQFF
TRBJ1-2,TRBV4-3,CASSQDLIPGIENTF
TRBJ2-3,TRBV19,CASSPSTDTQYF
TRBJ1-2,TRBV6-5,CASSYLGYTF
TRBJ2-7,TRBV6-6,CASSYPGGHSYEQYF
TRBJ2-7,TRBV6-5,CASSSGTSGYQQYF
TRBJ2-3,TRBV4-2,CASSQTGLAGLTNTQYF
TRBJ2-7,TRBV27,CASSSSGAGYEQYF
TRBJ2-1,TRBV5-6,CASSFPGLAPGNEQFF
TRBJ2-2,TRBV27,CASSRERVTGELFF
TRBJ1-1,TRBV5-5,CASSYQGLEAFF
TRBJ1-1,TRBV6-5,CASRRDMNTEAFF
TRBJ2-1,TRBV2,CASSDGLAGSHFLGNEQFF
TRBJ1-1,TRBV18,CASSPVDRGLLVVNTEAFF
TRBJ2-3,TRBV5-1,CASSLVQGRGTDTQYF
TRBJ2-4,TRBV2,CASRPGTVNIQYF
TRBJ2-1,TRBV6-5,CASSYPGTKKQFF
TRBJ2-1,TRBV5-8,CASSLVGQGASEQFF
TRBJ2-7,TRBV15,CATSREGGAYEQYF
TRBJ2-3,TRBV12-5,CASGTGGKGPTGDTQYF
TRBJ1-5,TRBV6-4,CASRDRVGTDPNQPQHF
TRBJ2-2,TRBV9,CASSGTATGELFF
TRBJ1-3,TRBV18,CASSPLLGAAGSSGNTIYF
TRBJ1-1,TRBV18,CASSPFSGSAASSEAFF
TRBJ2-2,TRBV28,CASSLPPPGQGDTGELFF
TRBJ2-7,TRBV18,CASSPPNIGVGQGWYEQYF
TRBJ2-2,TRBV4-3,CASSPQGGNTGELFF
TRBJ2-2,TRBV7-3,CASSRDLTSVTGELFF
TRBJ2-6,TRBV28,CASSLSPSGANVLTF
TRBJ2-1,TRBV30,CAWSFWISSGSDNEQFF
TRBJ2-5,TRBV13,CASSPEGQQETQYF
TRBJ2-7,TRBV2,CASRRDRSNEQYF
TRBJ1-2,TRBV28,CASSFGDSYGYTF
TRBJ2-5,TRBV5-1,CASRLRVEETQYF
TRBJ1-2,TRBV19,CASTSGDSQYGYTF
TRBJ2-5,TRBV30,CAWSVGTGMIETQYF
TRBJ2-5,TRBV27,CASWGIGQGLAETQYF
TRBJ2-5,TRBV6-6,CASSYSGTGDQETQYF
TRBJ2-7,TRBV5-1,CASSLDGRGATYEQYF